The present TCR beta chain was sequenced within a study of T cells in localized non-small cell lung cancer (dated by TCRdb to 2019 to 2021). In the study overall: T cell repertoires of 236 early-stage NSCLC patients were analyzed, with tumors being compared against uninvolved tumor-adjacent lungs. The cohort comprised some 240 treatment-naïve NSCLC patients with resected, localized lung tumors. A mean age of approximately 66 years was recorded for the NSCLC patients, of whom some 130 were male and some 99 were female. Overall study results and their limits: Because the study design was exploratory, TCR variables were selected using unadjusted p-values without false-discovery rate correction. Of the top 100 tumor clones, a median of roughly 56 were detected in paired uninvolved adjacent lung; 28 were also among that lung's top 100. Multi-region tumor sequencing was not performed, so intratumor heterogeneity could not be excluded. Uninvolved tumor-adjacent lung showed the highest T cell clonality, higher than tumor, which suggests more focused antigenic responses in the adjacent lung. Higher T cell density in blood was associated with longer overall survival, whereas higher clonality in adjacent lung was associated with shorter survival.

As for this clone: The antigen it recognizes is unknown. Base qualities were left out, and no much larger clone turns up one base away.

At diagnosis, tumor, uninvolved tumor-adjacent lung and peripheral blood were collected and then preserved as a mix of FFPE and fresh-frozen material. For TCR repertoire profiling, the blood samples were analyzed as peripheral blood mononuclear cells. TCR beta CDR3 regions were sequenced from DNA using the immunoSEQ Assay. Per the source publication's procedure: To compute T cell density, TCR beta template counts were normalized to usable DNA, which was estimated by amplifying housekeeping genes. Richness was estimated with the preseqR package, extrapolating to 400,000 templates for PBMC samples and 120,000 templates for tissue samples. Clonality was taken to be one minus Pielou's evenness. Tissue-enriched TCRs were identified by differential abundance testing using productive amino-acid clonotypes, minimum total count 5 and alpha 0.1. The Jaccard Index and the Morisita Overlap Index were used to quantify repertoire overlap between compartments. GLIPH grouped TCR beta CDR3s together with public tetramer-defined viral CDR3s, and a viral motif had to include at least three viral sequences and show V-gene enrichment. The source is immuneACCESS, and TCRdb retained only in-frame sequences with V and J called. Part of the clones is not carried over; for the studies checked, unresolved V genes explain less than half of this, and the remainder is unexplained. Clonal size and the V and J genes are those of that table, whereas D and trimming came from the DNA. Within this sample are about 48,000 clones, with roughly 80% of them counted one time only. Roughly 17% of the sample rests with the top ten.

Inclusive of the bounding cysteine and phenylalanine, the CDR3 is 16 residues long. Left in the record is the CDR3 DNA by itself, 48 bases read in frame from the first base. V loses 2 bases of germline sequence and J loses 0 bases, and the interval between the two ends is 11 bases. CDR1 and CDR2 are drawn from the germline V gene: MDHEN, SYDVKM. The sequencing here drew on peripheral blood, taken before any cancer treatment. The receptor's source is a man aged 35-69 years with stage I squamous cell lung carcinoma. The V and J segments used are TRBV28 and TRBJ1-3, with a tentative D gene TRBD1 over 6 matching bases. The nucleotide sequence reads as follows: TGTGCCAGCAGTTTACCCGGGACAAGCTCTGGAAACACCATATATTTT. Its protein product is CASSLPGTSSGNTIYF.